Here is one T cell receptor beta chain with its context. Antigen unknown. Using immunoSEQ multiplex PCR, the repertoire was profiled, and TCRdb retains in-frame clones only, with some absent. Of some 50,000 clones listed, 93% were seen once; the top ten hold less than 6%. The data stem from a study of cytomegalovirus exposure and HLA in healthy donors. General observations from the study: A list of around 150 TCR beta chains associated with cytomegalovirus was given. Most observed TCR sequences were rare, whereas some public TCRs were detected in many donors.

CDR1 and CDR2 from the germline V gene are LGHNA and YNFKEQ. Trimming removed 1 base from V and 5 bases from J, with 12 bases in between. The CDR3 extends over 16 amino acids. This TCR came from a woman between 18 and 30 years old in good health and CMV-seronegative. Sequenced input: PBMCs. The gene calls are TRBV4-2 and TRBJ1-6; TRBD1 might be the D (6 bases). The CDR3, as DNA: TGTGCCAGCAGCCAAGGCAAGGCAGGGGATAATTCACCCCTCCACTTT. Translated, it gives CASSQGKAGDNSPLHF.